This T cell receptor beta chain derives from a study of T cells after yellow fever vaccination. From germline, CDR1 is MGHDK and CDR2 SYGVNS. CDR3 length: 15 amino acids. The V segment lost 6 bases and the J segment 5 bases; nucleotides outside the gene matches: 9. TCRdb reanalysed the 5' RACE reads using MiXCR and keeps one entry per CDR3 protein. The data hold about 630,000 distinct CDR3 sequences, with over 9% observed a single time. The V gene is TRBV25-1, the J gene TRBJ1-1, with 10 bases fitting TRBD1. The clonotype originates from a man aged 25-45 years who received the YFV17D yellow fever vaccine. The material sequenced was PBMCs, taken on the day of the yellow fever booster vaccination. The CDR3 reads CASRGLDRGRTEAFF. The CDR3 nucleotides are TGTGCCAGCAGGGGGCTAGACAGGGGGCGTACTGAAGCTTTCTTT.